Each of the 10 T cell receptor beta chains below was sequenced from the same sample in a study of T cell responses to AZD1222 COVID-19 vaccine (dated by TCRdb to the early 2020s). According to the study, the label for this sample's time point signals: about 28 days (+/-7) after the second vaccine dose. The library was built by means of the immunoSEQ multiplex PCR assay. TCRdb carries this immuneACCESS record with in-frame sequences only. Its versions omit some clonotypes, under half of them owing to an unresolved V gene in the studies checked, with the rest unexplained. The sample table lists about 61,000 clones, approximately 85% of them with a count of one. Of the sample, approximately 26% is held by the ten largest clones. Sequenced here: peripheral blood, sampled 28 days after the second AZD1222 dose. The receptors were gathered from an adult who received the AZD1222 COVID-19 vaccine.

This clone has only a few counts. The chain carries TRBV5-1 and TRBJ1-1, with D possibly TRBD1 on 5 matching bases. Germline CDR1 SGHRS, CDR2 YFSETQ. Trimming stripped 0 bases from V and 5 bases from J, with 11 bases between. This CDR3 has 14 amino acids. DNA for the CDR3: TGCGCCAGCAGCTTGGAAAGGGGAAGGACTGAAGCTTTCTTT. Its translation is CASSLERGRTEAFF.

The chain carries TRBV28 and TRBJ2-7; D unclear. Trimming shortened V by 3 bases and J by 3 bases, and 6 bases separated the two germline ends. Per the germline V gene, CDR1 is MDHEN and CDR2 is SYDVKM. The CDR3 is made up of 12 amino acids. The CDR3, as DNA: TGTGCCAGCAGTTTCATGGGCTACGAGCAGTACTTC. Its translation is CASSFMGYEQYF.

This chain links TRBV24-1 with TRBJ2-2, with 7 bases matching TRBD2. From germline, CDR1 is KGHDR and CDR2 SFDVKD. The J segment lost 5 bases and the V segment lost 7 bases, leaving 15 bases of the junction unmatched. This CDR3 contains 17 residues. For the CDR3, the DNA is TGTGCCACCAGCCCACCGGTGGGGGGGGAAAGGACCGGGGAGCTGTTTTTT. It codes for CATSPPVGGERTGELFF.

The CDR3 is CASSLFSPGLAGGYADTQYF. The CDR3 DNA reads as TGTGCCAGCAGCTTGTTTTCGCCCGGACTAGCGGGAGGGTACGCAGATACGCAGTATTTT. The chain links TRBV7-6 to TRBJ2-3, with 15 bases fitting TRBD2. J lost 4 bases, V lost 3 bases, and 14 bases had no gene match. From germline, CDR1 is SGHVS and CDR2 FNYEAQ. This CDR3 comprises 20 residues.

The V and J genes are TRBV19 and TRBJ1-1; D is unclear. Germline V CDR1 and CDR2: LNHDA, SQIVND (reference sequence). The CDR3 is made up of 14 amino acids. V was shortened by 6 bases and J by 7 bases, with 18 bases between the two germline ends. The CDR3 DNA reads as TGTGCCAGTAGCACCGGACGGGGAACTGGTGAAGCTTTCTTT. Encoded protein: CASSTGRGTGEAFF.

V is TRBV5-6 and J is TRBJ1-1; D gene unclear. The germline CDR1 and CDR2 sequences are SGHDT and YYEEEE. The germline V and J ends were trimmed by 4 bases and 6 bases, with 16 bases remaining between them. The CDR3 contains 14 residues. This chain's CDR3 is CASSPLLSLAEAFF. CDR3 sequence (DNA): TGTGCCAGCAGCCCGCTCCTGTCCTTAGCTGAAGCTTTCTTT.

The rearrangement links TRBV7-2 to TRBJ1-5; a possible D gene is TRBD1 (5 bases). V was clipped by 5 bases and J by 3 bases, with 14 bases between them. CDR1 SGHTA and CDR2 FQGNSA come from the germline V gene. The CDR3 is 15 residues long. This CDR3 reads CASSRSGGNNQPQHF. CDR3 in DNA: TGTGCCAGCAGCCGGTCGGGGGGAAACAATCAGCCCCAGCATTTT.

The V call is TRBV28, the J call TRBJ1-6; D remains unclear. Deletions cut 8 bases from V and 5 bases from J, with 10 bases between. In germline, CDR1 is MDHEN, CDR2 SYDVKM. The length of the CDR3 is 13 residues. The CDR3 nucleotides read TGTGCCAGCCACAGTGATCATAATTCACCCCTCCACTTT. Its protein product is CASHSDHNSPLHF.

This chain links TRBV6-6 with TRBJ2-7, with 7 bases that match TRBD1. Germline V gene sequence: CDR1 MNHNY, CDR2 SVGAGI (reference sequence). This CDR3 has 14 amino acids. With V trimmed by 6 bases and J by 4 bases, 9 bases remained unmatched. The CDR3 protein is CASRYTGTAYEQYF. DNA of the CDR3: TGTGCCAGCAGGTACACCGGGACAGCTTACGAGCAGTACTTC.

The chain links TRBV18 to TRBJ2-7; D ambiguous. Germline loops: CDR1 KGHSH, CDR2 LQKENI. CDR3 length: 12 residues. The V end lost 0 bases, the J end lost 6 bases, and 6 bases lay between the germline ends. Here the CDR3 DNA reads TGTGCCAGCTCACCACCCTCGGGCGAGCAGTACTTC. This translates into CASSPPSGEQYF.